Below, 11 T cell receptor beta chains from the same sample are listed, as sequenced in a study of cytomegalovirus exposure and HLA in healthy donors. With 60 Vbeta and 13 Jbeta primers, the PCR was carried out. The assay was immunoSEQ multiplex PCR, and TCRdb's table has in-frame clones only and misses some. The repertoire holds approximately 110,000 clones, with less than 80% as singletons. Sample: PBMCs. Receptor source: a woman in her 30s in good health and CMV-seronegative.

This rearrangement joins TRBV28 to TRBJ1-5; D gene ambiguous. From germline, CDR1 is MDHEN and CDR2 SYDVKM. The V and J ends lost 4 bases and 9 bases respectively, with 13 bases between them. The CDR3 is 13 amino acids. CDR3 sequence (DNA): TGTGCCAGCAGTTCCGAGGGCCCAAGGCCCCAGCATTTT. Translation: CASSSEGPRPQHF.

The chain carries TRBV7-6 and TRBJ2-2; D perhaps matches TRBD1 (5 bases). CDR3 length: 14 amino acids. Germline-derived CDR1 and CDR2 are SGHVS and FNYEAQ. V lost 5 bases, J lost 8 bases, and 15 bases lay in between. In DNA form, the CDR3 reads TGTGCCAGCAGCCAAAGGGGCTCGAGGGGGGAGCTGTTTTTT. Protein: CASSQRGSRGELFF. The variable domain in full, completed from reference TRBV7-6 and TRBJ2-2, reads GAGVSQSPRYKVTKRGQDVALRCDPISGHVSLYWYRQALGQGPEFLTYFNYEAQQDKSGLPNDRFSAERPEGSISTLTIQRTEQRDSAMYRCASSQRGSRGELFFGEGSRLTVL.

The chain recombines TRBV10-3 with TRBJ2-5; a weak D match, TRBD1 (5 bases). The V gene's germline CDR1 is ENHRY and CDR2 SYGVKD. Trimming pared 3 bases from V and 1 base from J, leaving 15 bases between. This CDR3 has 16 amino acids. CDR3 DNA sequence: TGTGCCATCAGTGAAGTTTCGAGGCAGGGCCAAGAGACCCAGTACTTC. Residues: CAISEVSRQGQETQYF.

The rearrangement links TRBV7-3 to TRBJ2-3, with 8 bases lining up with TRBD2. V was clipped by 5 bases and J by 2 bases; unmatched bases: 12. The CDR3 loop spans 17 amino acids. Germline V gene lookup returns CDR1 SGHTA and CDR2 FQGTGA. The CDR3 here is CASSPTGGAEYTDTQYF. CDR3 in DNA: TGTGCCAGCAGCCCAACGGGGGGGGCAGAATACACAGATACGCAGTATTTT.

The chain is built from TRBV5-1 and TRBJ2-7, with D possibly being TRBD1 (5 bases). The V and J ends lost 0 bases and 5 bases respectively, with 12 bases between them. The germline gives CDR1 SGHRS, CDR2 YFSETQ. The CDR3 sequence is 14 residues long. CDR3 residues: CASSLAGNPHEQYF. The DNA of the CDR3 is TGCGCCAGCAGCTTGGCAGGGAATCCGCACGAGCAGTACTTC.

CDR3 sequence (DNA): TGTGCCAGCAGTTCTCCCGGGACTAGCGCTTCCTACGAGCAGTACTTC. Its translation is CASSSPGTSASYEQYF. This chain uses TRBV28 with TRBJ2-7, with 10 bases that match TRBD2. Germline CDR1 reads MDHEN; CDR2 reads SYDVKM. CDR3 length: 16 amino acids. The V segment lost 4 bases and the J segment 1 base; nucleotides outside the gene matches: 7.

The J gene is TRBJ1-3, the V gene TRBV30; 8 bases agree with TRBD1. Losses at the gene ends were 3 bases for V and 5 bases for J; bases not matched to a gene: 6. CDR1 is GTSNPN, CDR2 SVGIG, per germline (reference sequence). The CDR3 has 14 residues. CDR3 DNA: TGTGCCTGGAGCTGGACAGGGCCCCGAAACACCATATATTTT. It codes for CAWSWTGPRNTIYF.

The J gene is TRBJ1-3, the V gene TRBV25-1, with D possibly being TRBD1 (6 bases). The V gene lost 0 bases and the J gene lost 4 bases, with 13 bases spanning the gap. The CDR3 contains 16 residues. Germline CDR1 reads MGHDK; CDR2 reads SYGVNS. The CDR3: CASSEYRTAFGNTIYF. The CDR3 DNA sequence: TGTGCCAGCAGTGAATATCGGACAGCCTTCGGAAACACCATATATTTT.

This chain connects TRBV27 to TRBJ2-3; the D gene is possibly TRBD2 (6 bases). Trimming took 6 bases from V and 3 from J, leaving 13 bases between them. Germline values: CDR1 MNHEY, CDR2 SMNVEV (reference sequence). The CDR3 length is 14 residues. The CDR3 region has the DNA TGTGCCAGCAGGCCGACTAGACGAACAGATACGCAGTATTTT. This codes for CASRPTRRTDTQYF.

The V call is TRBV28, the J call TRBJ2-1; maybe TRBD2 (5 bases). Per the germline V gene, CDR1 is MDHEN and CDR2 is SYDVKM. V was trimmed by 9 bases and J by 7 bases, leaving 16 bases between them. The CDR3 consists of 13 residues. Written as DNA, the CDR3 is TGTGCCAGTACCTTCGGGGATCGGAATGAGCAGTTCTTC. It encodes CASTFGDRNEQFF.

This clone occurred a few times. The chain carries TRBV6-1 and TRBJ1-4, with D possibly matching TRBD1 (6 bases). Germline V gene data show CDR1 as MNHNS and CDR2 as SASEGT. The CDR3 extends over 15 amino acids. The V and J ends lost 6 bases and 5 bases respectively, with 16 bases between them. The CDR3: CASSNGWTENEKLFF. Written as DNA, the CDR3 is TGTGCCAGCAGCAATGGCTGGACAGAAAATGAAAAACTGTTTTTT.